This TCR beta chain stems from a study of shared clonotypes between healthy human individuals. Study-level background: Per donor, CD8 memory used one plate, CD8 naive used two, CD4 memory used three and CD4 naive used three. Whole-study results and caveats: Clonotype sharing across donors was expected to vary with sequencing depth.

A CD45RA+ naive subset and a CD45RA-negative memory subset were split from CD4+ cells. Tens of thousands of T cell genomes (approximately 0.2 ug DNA) went into each sorted-subset replicate. The protocol was immunoSEQ multiplex PCR, while the TCRdb copy is restricted to in-frame clones and leaves out a portion. The profile covers more than 2 million clones, with roughly 95% appearing a single time and 0.1% to 0.15% taken by the ten largest. V shed 5 bases, J shed 2 bases, and the junction held 4 bases outside the gene matches. Germline V gene lookup returns CDR1 LNHDA and CDR2 SQIVND (reference sequence). This CDR3 has 15 residues. Concerning this clone itself: Antigen unknown.

The chain uses TRBV19 and TRBJ2-5, with 11 nucleotides matching TRBD2. The source material was naive CD4+ T cells sorted from blood. Subset meaning: CD45RA+ positively selected. This receptor was identified in a man aged 18 to 29 in good health. The DNA for the CDR3 is TGTGCCAGTAGTCGTGGGACTAGCGGACAAGAGACCCAGTACTTC. The encoded protein is CASSRGTSGQETQYF.